This paragraph reports one T cell receptor beta chain. The antigen is not known. As to time point: sample taken at primary tumor resection. Donors were roughly 72 untreated early-stage non-small cell lung cancer patients. No cells were sorted before sequencing. The whole RNA sequenced was extracted from tumor, nontumor lung or frozen PBMC. Every TCR cDNA molecule bore a unique molecular identifier. TCRdb reprocessed the 5' RACE reads with MiXCR, giving one entry per CDR3 protein. The sample lists 9,000 to 13,000 distinct CDR3 sequences, approximately 6.3% occurring once. The record originates from a study of spatial heterogeneity in lung cancer. General study findings and limits: Follow-up blood showed ubiquitous expanded tumor TCRs less than blood at resection did.

The CDR3 extends over 15 amino acids. CDR1 is DFQATT and CDR2 is SNEGSKA in the germline V gene (reference sequence). Losses at the gene ends were 6 bases for V and 4 bases for J; bases not matched to a gene: 6. V is TRBV20-1 and J is TRBJ2-1, with 13 bases lining up with TRBD2. This sequence originates from a male donor with early-stage non-small cell lung cancer. The material was PBMCs, obtained at surgery. Here the CDR3 DNA reads TGCAGTGCGGGGACTAGCGGGATATCGTACAATGAGCAGTTCTTC. Translated: CSAGTSGISYNEQFF.